The 9 T cell receptor beta chains in this list originate from one sample, sequenced in a study of shared clonotypes between healthy human individuals. Assay used: immunoSEQ multiplex PCR; TCRdb lists only in-frame clones, some missing. The sample has 2 million or so clones, about 94% seen once. Naive CD8 isolation took CD45RO-negative cells positively selected for CCR7 and excluded terminally differentiated effector memory CD45RA+ cells. The specimen was naive CD8+ T cells sorted from blood. The origin of the receptors is a man between 18 and 29 years old in good health.

With respect to this clone: The same CDR3 arises from other DNA sequences in this sample as well. The CDR3 DNA sequence: TGTGCCAGCAGTTTGTCTGGCAATCAGCCCCAGCATTTT. Protein: CASSLSGNQPQHF. This chain joins TRBV27 and TRBJ1-5; D not resolved. CDR1 and CDR2 (germline): MNHEY, SMNVEV (reference sequence). There are 13 residues in the CDR3. Trimming took off 3 bases at V and 2 bases at J, with 5 bases between the two ends.

V is TRBV27 and J is TRBJ1-2, with 9 nucleotides matching TRBD1. Trimming cost V 5 bases and J 0 bases; bases outside gene matches: 10. Germline-derived CDR1 and CDR2 are MNHEY and SMNVEV (reference sequence). CDR3 size: 17 residues. Written as DNA, the CDR3 is TGTGCCAGCAGTCCAACTTTGGGGACAGGGTCTAACTATGGCTACACCTTC. Its translation is CASSPTLGTGSNYGYTF.

The gene calls are TRBV7-9 and TRBJ2-7, with 8 positions matching TRBD2. The germline V gene encodes CDR1 SEHNR and CDR2 FQNEAQ (reference sequence). The CDR3 spans 16 residues. The V and J ends lost 5 bases and 0 bases, in that order; junction bases with no gene match: 9. The DNA of the CDR3 is TGTGCCAGCAGCCCCCTGGCGGGGGGTCCCTCCTACGAGCAGTACTTC. Translated, it gives CASSPLAGGPSYEQYF. Together with reference TRBV7-9 and TRBJ2-7, the CDR3 gives the full variable domain: DTGVSQNPRHKITKRGQNVTFRCDPISEHNRLYWYRQTLGQGPEFLTYFQNEAQLEKSRLLSDRFSAERPKGSFSTLEIQRTEQGDSAMYLCASSPLAGGPSYEQYFGPGTRLTVT.

This chain joins TRBV7-9 and TRBJ1-2; 9 bases agree with TRBD1. The germline V gene has CDR1 SEHNR and CDR2 FQNEAQ (reference sequence). The CDR3 has 14 amino acids. J lost 8 bases, V lost 4 bases, and 8 bases had no gene match. The CDR3 coding sequence is TGTGCCAGCAGCTCCTTGGACAGGGGTGGCGGCTACACCTTC. It codes for CASSSLDRGGGYTF.

The chain carries TRBV5-4 and TRBJ2-7, with D possibly TRBD2 on 6 matching bases. Germline V CDR1 and CDR2: SGHNT, YYREEE (reference sequence). The V end was cut by 4 bases, the J end by 1 base, with 9 bases between. The CDR3 has 13 residues. In DNA form, the CDR3 reads TGTGCCAGCAGCAGGGAGGTATCCTACGAGCAGTACTTC. Encoded protein: CASSREVSYEQYF.

The genes are TRBV30 and TRBJ1-2; D is unresolved. V lost 2 bases, J lost 8 bases, and 18 bases lay in between. The CDR3 is 14 residues long. Per germline, CDR1 GTSNPN and CDR2 SVGIG (reference sequence). The DNA of the CDR3 is TGTGCCTGGAGTATGCAGGTTCCCGGAGCGGGCTACACCTTC. It codes for CAWSMQVPGAGYTF.

This clone has a handful of counts. The CDR3 bases are TGTGCCAGCAGCTTAACGGAAACCGGGGAGCTGTTTTTT. Residues: CASSLTETGELFF. The V gene is TRBV7-3, the J gene TRBJ2-2; no reliable D call. Germline V gene lookup returns CDR1 SGHTA and CDR2 FQGTGA. This CDR3 contains 13 residues. Trimming removed 0 bases from V and 5 bases from J, with 4 bases in between.

V usage is TRBV10-3 and J usage is TRBJ1-2; maybe TRBD1 (6 bases). This CDR3 comprises 13 residues. V lost 5 bases to trimming and J lost 3 bases, with 10 bases between them. The V gene's germline CDR1 is ENHRY and CDR2 SYGVKD. The CDR3: CAISINRDYGYTF. CDR3 in DNA: TGTGCCATCAGTATTAACAGGGACTATGGCTACACCTTC.

The chain couples TRBV6-6 to TRBJ2-1, with 9 bases matching TRBD2. Germline loops: CDR1 MNHNY, CDR2 SVGAGI (reference sequence). V shed 10 bases, J shed 6 bases, and the junction held 13 bases outside the gene matches. CDR3 length equals 15 residues. The CDR3 sequence is CANSPTSGLINEQFF. CDR3 DNA sequence: TGTGCCAACTCCCCAACTAGCGGGTTGATCAATGAGCAGTTCTTC.